The 4 T cell receptor beta chains given below trace back to one sample, sequenced in a study of T cells after yellow fever vaccination. TCRdb re-analysed the 5' RACE reads in MiXCR, keeping a single row per CDR3 protein. Among some 670,000 distinct CDR3 sequences, roughly 12% were seen once, and the ten largest hold 15%. The specimen comprised PBMCs, sampled on the day of the yellow fever booster vaccination. These receptors were taken from a man aged 25-45 years who received the YFV17D yellow fever vaccine.

The table lists this clonotype with a few counts. This chain links TRBV10-2 with TRBJ1-1; maybe TRBD1 (6 bases). Germline V CDR1 and CDR2: WSHSY, SAAADI. This CDR3 spans 15 amino acids. V was cut by 6 bases and J by 1 base, with 15 bases left in between. The CDR3 protein is CASRIGQKGNTEAFF. DNA for the CDR3: TGCGCCAGCAGAATAGGACAGAAAGGGAACACTGAAGCTTTCTTT.

Regarding this clonotype: With a much larger clone just one base away, this may be a read error. The CDR3 reads CASSLALYFYEQYF. The CDR3 region has the DNA TGTGCCAGCAGCTTAGCGCTATATTTCTACGAGCAGTACTTC. The chain combines TRBV7-9 with TRBJ2-7; D gene ambiguous. The CDR3 runs to 14 residues. Trimming took 0 bases from V and 3 from J, leaving 9 bases between them. Germline V gene data show CDR1 as SEHNR and CDR2 as FQNEAQ (reference sequence).

This clonotype was recorded many times. This chain joins TRBV12-3 or TRBV12-4 and TRBJ1-2; D ambiguous. This CDR3 is built from 13 residues. V dropped 3 bases and J dropped 2 bases, with 7 bases sitting between them. The CDR3 nucleotides read TGTGCCAGCAGTTTGAACAGCAACTATGGCTACACCTTC. Translation gives CASSLNSNYGYTF.

There are a few counts of this clonotype. The chain uses TRBV7-3 and TRBJ2-3; 7 nucleotides agree with TRBD2. Germline V lookup: CDR1 SGHTA, CDR2 FQGTGA. V dropped 1 base and J dropped 4; count of bases not matched to a gene: 5. The CDR3 covers 15 residues. The DNA for the CDR3 is TGTGCCAGCAGCTTAAAACTGGGGGGGGCAGATACGCAGTATTTT. Protein sequence: CASSLKLGGADTQYF.